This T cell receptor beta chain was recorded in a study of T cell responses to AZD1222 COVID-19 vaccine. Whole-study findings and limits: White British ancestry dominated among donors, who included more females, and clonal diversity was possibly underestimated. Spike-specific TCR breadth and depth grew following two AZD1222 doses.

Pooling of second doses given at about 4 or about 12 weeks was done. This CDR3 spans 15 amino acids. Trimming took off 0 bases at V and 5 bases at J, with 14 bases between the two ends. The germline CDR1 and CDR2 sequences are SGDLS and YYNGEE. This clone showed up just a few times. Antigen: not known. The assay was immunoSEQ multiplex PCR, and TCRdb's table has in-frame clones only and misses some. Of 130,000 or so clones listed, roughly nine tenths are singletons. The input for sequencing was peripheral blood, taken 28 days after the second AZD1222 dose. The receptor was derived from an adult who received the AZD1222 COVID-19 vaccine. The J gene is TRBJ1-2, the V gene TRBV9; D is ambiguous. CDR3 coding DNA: TGTGCCAGCAGCGTAGTAGCAAGTCCAGAGTATGGCTACACCTTC. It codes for CASSVVASPEYGYTF.